This entry lists 3 T cell receptor beta chains sequenced from one sample in a study of blood T cell repertoires in COVID-19. The repertoire was sequenced with immunoSEQ multiplex PCR; TCRdb's copy has only in-frame clones and lacks some. The sample yields under 300,000 clones, over 90% seen once. Sequencing used peripheral blood. These receptors all stem from a man aged 30-40 years with COVID-19, enrolled during active disease.

The rearrangement joins TRBV6-1 to TRBJ1-2; 7 bases match TRBD1. Germline V gene sequence: CDR1 MNHNS, CDR2 SASEGT. The ends lost 2 bases at V and 8 bases at J; junction bases unmatched: 2. The CDR3 consists of 12 residues. This CDR3 reads CASSEIGGGYTF. In DNA, the CDR3 is TGTGCCAGCAGTGAAATAGGGGGCGGCTACACCTTC.

The CDR3 DNA reads TGTGCCAGCAGCCGACAGGGACCGCCTGGAAACACCATATATTTT. Translation: CASSRQGPPGNTIYF. The chain uses TRBV3-1 (or the pseudogene TRBV3-2) and TRBJ1-3; the match to TRBD1 covers 7 bases. V dropped 4 bases and J dropped 2; count of bases not matched to a gene: 5. The CDR3 has 15 amino acids. Germline V gene lookup returns CDR1 LGHDT and CDR2 YNNKEL (reference sequence).

The chain combines TRBV27 with TRBJ1-5; D uncertain. This CDR3 spans 15 amino acids. CDR1 is MNHEY and CDR2 is SMNVEV in the germline V gene (reference sequence). Trimming stripped 7 bases from V and 4 bases from J, with 17 bases between. The CDR3 region has the DNA TGTGCCAGCACGGAAACCGGAGGTCTAAATCAGCCCCAGCATTTT. This translates into CASTETGGLNQPQHF.